A single sample gave rise to the 10 T cell receptor beta chains below, sequenced in a study of regulatory T cells. The antigens for these receptors are not known. Primers: 52 TRBV forward and 13 TRBJ reverse. The protocol was immunoSEQ multiplex PCR, while the TCRdb copy is restricted to in-frame clones and leaves out a portion. The table has 30,000 to 40,000 clones, approximately 90% seen once. The study, taken as a whole, reports: In CD3G-deficient patients, conventional CD4+ T cells were enriched for hydrophobic CDR3 residues at positions 6 and 7.

Sequencing was carried out using conventional CD4+ T cells sorted from blood. The receptor source for this set is a young adult with CD3G deficiency.

The chain employs TRBV7-9 and TRBJ2-2, with D hard to call. Germline V lookup: CDR1 SEHNR, CDR2 FQNEAQ (reference sequence). The V gene lost 5 bases and the J gene lost 4 bases, with 17 bases spanning the gap. This CDR3 is built from 16 residues. CDR3 region: CASSPRSVRTTGELFF. Written as DNA, the CDR3 is TGTGCCAGCAGCCCGAGGTCGGTCAGAACCACCGGGGAGCTGTTTTTT.

J is TRBJ1-2 and V is TRBV28; TRBD1 matches at 10 bases. Trimming at V came to 3 bases and at J to 7 bases, leaving 2 bases not matched to a gene. The CDR3 contains 13 residues. Looked up from germline, CDR1 is MDHEN and CDR2 is SYDVKM. The CDR3 DNA sequence: TGTGCCAGCAGTTTGCGACAGGGGGCTGGCTACACCTTC. This translates into CASSLRQGAGYTF.

CDR3 coding DNA: TGTGCCAGCAAGGAAAACACTGAAGCTTTCTTT. It yields the protein CASKENTEAFF. The V gene is TRBV6-1, the J gene TRBJ1-1, with D unclear. Trimming left V 7 bases short and J 2 bases short, with 5 bases between. From germline, CDR1 is MNHNS and CDR2 SASEGT. This CDR3 is built from 11 residues.

CDR3 nucleotides: TGTGCCAGCAGTACCCTCGGGGCCTACAATCAGCCCCAGCATTTT. Its translation: CASSTLGAYNQPQHF. This chain joins TRBV28 and TRBJ1-5; a weak D match, TRBD1 (5 bases). From germline, CDR1 is MDHEN and CDR2 SYDVKM. V dropped 5 bases and J dropped 3 bases, with 14 bases sitting between them. CDR3 length: 15 amino acids.

CDR3 sequence reads: CASSSGGTGDYEQYF. CDR3 nucleotide sequence: TGTGCCAGCAGTTCGGGAGGGACAGGGGACTACGAGCAGTACTTC. The chain carries TRBV6-6 and TRBJ2-7, with 10 bases aligning to TRBD1. V lost 4 bases to trimming and J lost 3 bases; unmatched junction nucleotides: 6. This CDR3 contains 15 residues. CDR1 is MNHNY, CDR2 SVGAGI, per germline (reference sequence).

The chain couples TRBV6-5 to TRBJ1-6; D gene uncertain. The CDR3 is 13 amino acids. Trimming left V 5 bases short and J 11 bases short, with 13 bases between. In germline, CDR1 is MNHEY, CDR2 SVGAGI. The DNA of the CDR3 is TGTGCCAGCAGTCCCTTGGGCAGAGCACCCCTCCACTTT. Encoded protein: CASSPLGRAPLHF.

This chain uses TRBV7-9 with TRBJ2-3, with a possible D match to TRBD2 (6 bases). The CDR3 totals 14 residues. Germline V gives CDR1 SEHNR, CDR2 FQNEAQ (reference sequence). V lost 2 bases to trimming and J lost 4 bases, with 10 bases between them. The CDR3 DNA is TGTGCCAGCAGCTTATGGGGAGGAGCAGATACGCAGTATTTT. As protein: CASSLWGGADTQYF.

This clone was observed a handful of times. This chain uses TRBV28 with TRBJ2-4; 9 bases align to TRBD2. CDR1 and CDR2 from the germline V gene are MDHEN and SYDVKM. The length of the CDR3 is 15 residues. The trim removed 5 bases at V and 3 bases at J, leaving 5 bases unmatched. CDR3 loop: CASSLSGSGKNIQYF. As DNA, the CDR3 is TGTGCCAGCAGTCTTAGCGGGAGCGGCAAAAACATTCAGTACTTC. The entire variable domain, with the rest obtained from reference TRBV28 and TRBJ2-4, is as follows: DVKVTQSSRYLVKRTGEKVFLECVQDMDHENMFWYRQDPGLGLRLIYFSYDVKMKEKGDIPEGYSVSREKKERFSLILESASTNQTSMYLCASSLSGSGKNIQYFGAGTRLSVL.

This rearrangement joins TRBV11-2 to TRBJ2-7; possible D gene TRBD1, 7 bases. V was clipped by 1 base and J by 3 bases, with 10 bases between them. This CDR3 is 14 amino acids long. Germline V lookup: CDR1 SGHAT, CDR2 FQNNGV. The CDR3 sequence: CASSLGQGGYEQYF. DNA for the CDR3: TGTGCCAGCAGCTTAGGACAGGGAGGCTACGAGCAGTACTTC.

The V call is TRBV5-1, the J call TRBJ2-2; 14 bases line up with TRBD2. The CDR3 runs to 17 residues. With 4 bases clipped from V and 6 bases from J, the junction kept 8 bases outside the gene matches. Looked up from germline, CDR1 is SGHRS and CDR2 is YFSETQ. The CDR3 region has the DNA TGCGCCAGCAGCAGCCCCGGGACTAGCGGGAGTGCCGGGGAGCTGTTTTTT. Its protein is CASSSPGTSGSAGELFF.